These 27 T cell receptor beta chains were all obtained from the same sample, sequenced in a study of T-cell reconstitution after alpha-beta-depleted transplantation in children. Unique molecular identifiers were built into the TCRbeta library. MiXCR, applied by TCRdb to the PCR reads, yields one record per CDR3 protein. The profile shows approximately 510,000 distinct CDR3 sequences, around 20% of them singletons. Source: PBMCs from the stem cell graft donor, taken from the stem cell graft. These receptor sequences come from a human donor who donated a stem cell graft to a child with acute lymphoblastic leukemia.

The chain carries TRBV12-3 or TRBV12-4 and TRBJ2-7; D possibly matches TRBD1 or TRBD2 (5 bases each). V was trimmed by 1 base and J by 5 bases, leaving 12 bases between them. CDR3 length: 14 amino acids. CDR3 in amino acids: CASSLDGDPNEQYF. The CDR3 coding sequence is TGTGCCAGCAGTTTAGATGGGGACCCCAACGAGCAGTACTTC.

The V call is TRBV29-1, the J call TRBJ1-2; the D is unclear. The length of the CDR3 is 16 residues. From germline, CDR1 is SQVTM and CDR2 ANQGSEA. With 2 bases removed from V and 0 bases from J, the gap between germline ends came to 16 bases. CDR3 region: CSVEWRTAVSNYGYTF. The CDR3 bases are TGCAGCGTTGAATGGAGGACGGCCGTCTCTAACTATGGCTACACCTTC. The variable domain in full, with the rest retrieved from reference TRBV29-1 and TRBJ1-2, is SAVISQKPSRDICQRGTSLTIQCQVDSQVTMMFWYRQQPGQSLTLIATANQGSEATYESGFVIDKFPISRPNLTFSTLTVSNMSPEDSSIYLCSVEWRTAVSNYGYTFGSGTRLTVV.

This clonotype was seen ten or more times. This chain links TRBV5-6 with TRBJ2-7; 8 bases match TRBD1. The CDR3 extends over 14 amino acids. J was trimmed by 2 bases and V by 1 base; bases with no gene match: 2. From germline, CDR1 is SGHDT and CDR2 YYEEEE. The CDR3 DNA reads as TGTGCCAGCAGCTTGCGGGACAGGACCTACGAGCAGTACTTC. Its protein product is CASSLRDRTYEQYF.

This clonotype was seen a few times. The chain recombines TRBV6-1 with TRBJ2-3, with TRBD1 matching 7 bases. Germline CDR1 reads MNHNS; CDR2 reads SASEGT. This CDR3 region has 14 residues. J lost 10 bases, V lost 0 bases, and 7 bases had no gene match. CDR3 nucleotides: TGTGCCAGCAGTGAAGCGTTTAAGACAGGGCCGCAGTATTTT. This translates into CASSEAFKTGPQYF.

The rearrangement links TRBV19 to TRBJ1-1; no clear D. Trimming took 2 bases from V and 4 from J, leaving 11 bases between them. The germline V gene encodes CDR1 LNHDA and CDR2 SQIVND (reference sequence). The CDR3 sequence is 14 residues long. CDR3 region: CASSIIMVGTEAFF. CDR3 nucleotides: TGTGCCAGTAGTATAATTATGGTGGGCACTGAAGCTTTCTTT.

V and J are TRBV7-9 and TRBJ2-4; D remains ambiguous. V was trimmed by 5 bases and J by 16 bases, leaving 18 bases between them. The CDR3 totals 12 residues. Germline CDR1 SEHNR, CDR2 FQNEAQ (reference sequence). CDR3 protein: CASSQGAPGIYF. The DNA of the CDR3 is TGTGCCAGCAGCCAAGGCGCACCGGGCATTTACTTC. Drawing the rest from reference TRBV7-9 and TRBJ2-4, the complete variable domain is DTGVSQNPRHKITKRGQNVTFRCDPISEHNRLYWYRQTLGQGPEFLTYFQNEAQLEKSRLLSDRFSAERPKGSFSTLEIQRTEQGDSAMYLCASSQGAPGIYFGAGTRLSVL.

The DNA for the CDR3 is TGTGCCAGCAGTTTAGAACCGTATCGGTTCTTC. Encoded protein: CASSLEPYRFF. The V call is TRBV12-3 or TRBV12-4, the J call TRBJ2-1; D gene unclear. Deletions cut 1 base from V and 15 bases from J, with 10 bases between. The CDR3 is made up of 11 amino acids.

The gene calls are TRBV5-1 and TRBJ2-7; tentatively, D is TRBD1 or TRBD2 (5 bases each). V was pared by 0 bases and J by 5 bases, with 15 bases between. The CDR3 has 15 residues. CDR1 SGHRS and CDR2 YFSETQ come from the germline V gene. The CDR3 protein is CASSLGDLPFNEQYF. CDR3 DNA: TGCGCCAGCAGCTTGGGGGACCTTCCCTTTAACGAGCAGTACTTC.

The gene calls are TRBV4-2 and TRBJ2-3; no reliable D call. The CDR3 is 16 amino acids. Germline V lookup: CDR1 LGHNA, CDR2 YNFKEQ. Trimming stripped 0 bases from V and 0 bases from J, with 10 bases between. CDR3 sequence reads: CASSQDLTASTDTQYF. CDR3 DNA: TGTGCCAGCAGCCAAGATCTAACGGCTAGCACAGATACGCAGTATTTT.

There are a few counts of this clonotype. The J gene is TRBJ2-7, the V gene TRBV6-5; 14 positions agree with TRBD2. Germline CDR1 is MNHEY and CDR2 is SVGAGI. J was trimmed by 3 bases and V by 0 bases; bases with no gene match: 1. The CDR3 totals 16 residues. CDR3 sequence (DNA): TGTGCCAGCAGTTACTCGGGACTAGCGGGAGTCTACGAGCAGTACTTC. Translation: CASSYSGLAGVYEQYF.

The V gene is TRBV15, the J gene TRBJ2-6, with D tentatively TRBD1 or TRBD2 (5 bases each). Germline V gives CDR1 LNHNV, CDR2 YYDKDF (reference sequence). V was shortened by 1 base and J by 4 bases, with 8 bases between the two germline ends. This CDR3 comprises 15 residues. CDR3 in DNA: TGTGCCACCAGCAGAGTGGGGACCGGGGCCAACGTCCTGACTTTC. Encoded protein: CATSRVGTGANVLTF.

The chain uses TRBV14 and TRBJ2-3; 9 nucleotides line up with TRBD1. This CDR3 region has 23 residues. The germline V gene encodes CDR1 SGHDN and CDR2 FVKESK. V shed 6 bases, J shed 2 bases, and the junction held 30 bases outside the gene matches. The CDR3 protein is CASRTPGTGYGEGLAPSTDTQYF. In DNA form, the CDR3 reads TGTGCCAGCAGAACCCCCGGGACAGGGTACGGAGAGGGCCTAGCTCCTTCCACAGATACGCAGTATTTT.

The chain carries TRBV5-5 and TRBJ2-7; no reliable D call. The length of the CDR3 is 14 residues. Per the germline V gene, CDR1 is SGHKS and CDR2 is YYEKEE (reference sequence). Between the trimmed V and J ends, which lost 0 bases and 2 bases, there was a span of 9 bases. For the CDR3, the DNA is TGTGCCAGCAGCTTGGAACGTACCACCTACGAGCAGTACTTC. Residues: CASSLERTTYEQYF.

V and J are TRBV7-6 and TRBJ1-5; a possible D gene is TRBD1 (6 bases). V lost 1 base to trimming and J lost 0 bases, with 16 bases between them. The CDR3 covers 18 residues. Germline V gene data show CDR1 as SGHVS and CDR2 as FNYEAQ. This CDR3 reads CASSLGPPNRDSNQPQHF. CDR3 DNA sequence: TGTGCCAGCAGCTTAGGACCCCCAAACAGGGATAGCAATCAGCCCCAGCATTTT.

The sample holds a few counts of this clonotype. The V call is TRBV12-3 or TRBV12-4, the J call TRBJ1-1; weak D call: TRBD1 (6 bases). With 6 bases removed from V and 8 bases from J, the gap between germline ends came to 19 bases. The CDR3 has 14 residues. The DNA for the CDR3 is TGTGCCAGCAGCCAAACAGGGCACCCTCAGGAAGCTTTCTTT. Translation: CASSQTGHPQEAFF.

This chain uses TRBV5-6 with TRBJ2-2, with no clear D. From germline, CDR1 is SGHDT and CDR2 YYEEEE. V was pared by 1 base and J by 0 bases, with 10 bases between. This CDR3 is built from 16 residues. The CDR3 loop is CASSLLGIANTGELFF. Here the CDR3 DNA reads TGTGCCAGCAGCTTGCTGGGGATCGCGAACACCGGGGAGCTGTTTTTT.

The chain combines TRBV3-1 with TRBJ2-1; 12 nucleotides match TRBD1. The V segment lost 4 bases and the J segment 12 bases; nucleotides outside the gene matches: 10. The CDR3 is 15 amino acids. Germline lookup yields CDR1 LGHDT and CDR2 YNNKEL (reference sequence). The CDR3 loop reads CASSRGTGGKRGQFF. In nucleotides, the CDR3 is TGTGCCAGCAGCCGCGGGACAGGGGGCAAGAGAGGGCAGTTCTTC.

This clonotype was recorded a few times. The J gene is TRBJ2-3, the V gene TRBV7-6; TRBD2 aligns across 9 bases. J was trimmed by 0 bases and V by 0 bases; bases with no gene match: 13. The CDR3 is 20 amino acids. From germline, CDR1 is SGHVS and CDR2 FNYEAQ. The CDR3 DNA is TGTGCCAGCAGCTTAGCGTTGCTAGCGGGAAAATCGTCTAGCACAGATACGCAGTATTTT. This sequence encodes CASSLALLAGKSSSTDTQYF.

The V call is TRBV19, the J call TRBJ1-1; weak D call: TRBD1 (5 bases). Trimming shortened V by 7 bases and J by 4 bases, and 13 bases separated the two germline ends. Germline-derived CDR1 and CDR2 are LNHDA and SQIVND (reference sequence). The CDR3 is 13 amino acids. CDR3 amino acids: CASTLGTVTEAFF. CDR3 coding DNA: TGTGCCAGTACGCTGGGGACGGTCACTGAAGCTTTCTTT. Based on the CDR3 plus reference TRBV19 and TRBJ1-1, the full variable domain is DGGITQSPKYLFRKEGQNVTLSCEQNLNHDAMYWYRQDPGQGLRLIYYSQIVNDFQKGDIAEGYSVSREKKESFPLTVTSAQKNPTAFYLCASTLGTVTEAFFGQGTRLTVV.

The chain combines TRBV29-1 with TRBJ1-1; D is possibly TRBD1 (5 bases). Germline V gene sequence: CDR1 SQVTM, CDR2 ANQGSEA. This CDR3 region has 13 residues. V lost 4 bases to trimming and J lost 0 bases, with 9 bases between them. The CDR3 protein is CSVVGELNTEAFF. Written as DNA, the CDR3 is TGCAGCGTTGTGGGGGAGTTGAACACTGAAGCTTTCTTT.

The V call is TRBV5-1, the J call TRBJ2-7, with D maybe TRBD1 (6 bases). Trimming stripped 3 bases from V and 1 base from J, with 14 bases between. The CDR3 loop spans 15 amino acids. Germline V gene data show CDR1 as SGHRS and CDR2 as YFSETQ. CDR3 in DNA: TGCGCCAGCAGCTGGGGGCCAGACCCATCCTACGAGCAGTACTTC. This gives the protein CASSWGPDPSYEQYF.

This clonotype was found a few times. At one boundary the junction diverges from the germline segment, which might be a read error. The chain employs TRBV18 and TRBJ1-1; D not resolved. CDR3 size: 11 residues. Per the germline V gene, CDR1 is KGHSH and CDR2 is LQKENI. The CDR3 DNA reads TGTGCCAGCTCAAGGAACAGTGAAGCTTTCTTT. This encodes CASSRNSEAFF.

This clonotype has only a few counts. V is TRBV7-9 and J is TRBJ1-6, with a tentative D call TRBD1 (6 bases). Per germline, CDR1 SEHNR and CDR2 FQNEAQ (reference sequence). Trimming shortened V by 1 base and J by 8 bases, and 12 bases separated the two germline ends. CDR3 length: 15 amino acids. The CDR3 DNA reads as TGTGCCAGCAGCTTAGGTGGGACACTCGATTCACCCCTCCACTTT. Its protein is CASSLGGTLDSPLHF.

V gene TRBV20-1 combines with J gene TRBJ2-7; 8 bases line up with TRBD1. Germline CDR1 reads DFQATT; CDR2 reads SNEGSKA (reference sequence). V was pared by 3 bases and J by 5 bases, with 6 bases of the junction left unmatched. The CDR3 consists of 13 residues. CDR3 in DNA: TGCAGTGCTAGGTGGACAGGGACGGACGAGCAGTACTTC. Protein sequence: CSARWTGTDEQYF.

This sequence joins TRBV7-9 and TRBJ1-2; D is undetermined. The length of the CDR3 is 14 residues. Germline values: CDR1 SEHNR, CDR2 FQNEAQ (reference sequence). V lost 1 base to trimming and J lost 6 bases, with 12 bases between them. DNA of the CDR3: TGTGCCAGCAGCTTAGAGGTGGTAAACGATGGCTACACCTTC. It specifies CASSLEVVNDGYTF. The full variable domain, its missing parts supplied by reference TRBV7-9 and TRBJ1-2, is DTGVSQNPRHKITKRGQNVTFRCDPISEHNRLYWYRQTLGQGPEFLTYFQNEAQLEKSRLLSDRFSAERPKGSFSTLEIQRTEQGDSAMYLCASSLEVVNDGYTFGSGTRLTVV.

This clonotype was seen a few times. CDR3 nucleotides: TGCGCCAGCAGCCCCCGGGCAGGGTACAATGAGCAGTTCTTC. As protein: CASSPRAGYNEQFF. V and J are TRBV4-1 and TRBJ2-1; D is possibly TRBD1 (5 bases). The CDR3 has 14 residues. Germline V gene sequence: CDR1 MGHRA, CDR2 YSYEKL. Trimming removed 4 bases from V and 4 bases from J, with 11 bases in between.

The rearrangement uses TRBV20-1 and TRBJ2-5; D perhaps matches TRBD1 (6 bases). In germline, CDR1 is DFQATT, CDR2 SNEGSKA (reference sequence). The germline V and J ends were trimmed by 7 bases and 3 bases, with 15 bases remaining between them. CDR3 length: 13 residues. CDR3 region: CSVRAGEEETQYF. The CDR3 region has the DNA TGCAGTGTCCGAGCAGGGGAAGAAGAGACCCAGTACTTC.